This TCR beta chain was sequenced during a study of blood T cell repertoires in COVID-19. The wider study: Spain, Italy and the United States supplied samples that represented acute and convalescent COVID-19. T cells, B-cell-depleted T cells, or PBMCs supplied cDNA or gDNA.

This clone was observed once. Original data processing: Amplifying reference gene primers gave estimates of nucleated cell counts. The table came from immunoSEQ multiplex PCR; TCRdb's copy has only in-frame clones and leaves some out. V, J and clone size are those of that table, while D and trimming were read from the DNA. The repertoire consists of just over 20,000 clones, with 86% occurring once and the leading ten covering about 10%. CDR1 and CDR2 (germline): MNHEY, SVGAGI. The CDR3 runs to 14 residues. The V and J ends lost 5 bases and 10 bases, in that order; junction bases with no gene match: 9.

The chain employs TRBV6-5 and TRBJ1-3, with 9 nucleotides matching TRBD1. Sequencing was done on a sample of peripheral blood. This clonotype was obtained from a human donor in a cohort sampled during active COVID-19. CDR3 region: CASSISGTGYTIYF. The CDR3 DNA sequence: TGTGCCAGCAGTATCTCCGGGACAGGGTATACCATATATTTT.